This entry lists 19 T cell receptor beta chains sequenced from one sample in a study of human T cells and chemical hapten exposure. Time point of the sample: patch test 1, 2 weeks after DPC sensitization. Indicated treatment: therapeutic diphenylcyclopropenone sensitization with weekly scalp DPC. Using its own MiXCR run on the RACE reads, TCRdb lists one record per CDR3 protein. The sample carries around 340,000 distinct CDR3 sequences, about 7% recorded once. The source was whole blood, collected in connection with sensitization to the hapten diphenylcyclopropenone (DPC). These TCRs come from a woman in her late teens or twenties with alopecia areata. Some clones in this sample may be carry-over from other donors' samples.

This clonotype was found a few times. The chain carries TRBV9 and TRBJ1-5, with 10 nucleotides matching TRBD1. Looked up from germline, CDR1 is SGDLS and CDR2 is YYNGEE. With V trimmed by 6 bases and J by 5 bases, 14 bases remained unmatched. This CDR3 spans 17 amino acids. CDR3 protein: CASILNPRGTGDQPQHF. The CDR3 DNA sequence: TGTGCCAGCATCTTAAATCCTCGCGGGACAGGGGATCAGCCCCAGCATTTT.

This sequence joins TRBV6-6 and TRBJ1-5; D is possibly TRBD1 (6 bases). This CDR3 has 14 amino acids. V was trimmed by 2 bases and J by 8 bases, leaving 13 bases between them. From germline, CDR1 is MNHNY and CDR2 SVGAGI (reference sequence). The CDR3 DNA sequence: TGTGCCAGCAGTTACCGGGGGCGAGTGGAGCCCCAGCATTTT. Translated: CASSYRGRVEPQHF.

This clonotype was detected a few times. This sequence joins TRBV20-1 and TRBJ2-3; D gene ambiguous. The length of the CDR3 is 15 residues. Between the trimmed V and J ends, which lost 6 bases and 0 bases, there was a span of 16 bases. Germline V CDR1 and CDR2: DFQATT, SNEGSKA (reference sequence). The CDR3 region is CSAPKLRSSTDTQYF. The CDR3, as DNA: TGCAGTGCCCCCAAACTGAGGTCGAGCACAGATACGCAGTATTTT.

This clonotype has more than one count but fewer than ten. This chain connects TRBV7-9 to TRBJ1-5; D gene ambiguous. This CDR3 region has 15 residues. Germline V gene data show CDR1 as SEHNR and CDR2 as FQNEAQ (reference sequence). V lost 1 base and J lost 8, with 15 bases in between. Here the CDR3 DNA reads TGTGCCAGCAGCTTAGGACAAGGGTTTTCTGAGCCCCAGCATTTT. Translating it yields CASSLGQGFSEPQHF.

This clonotype was observed at least ten times. The chain's CDR3 is CATSRGLGQRGGTPLHF. DNA of the CDR3: TGTGCCACCAGCAGGGGACTGGGACAGCGGGGAGGGACACCCCTCCACTTT. The chain joins TRBV15 to TRBJ1-6; the match to TRBD1 covers 7 bases. The CDR3 contains 17 residues. CDR1 LNHNV and CDR2 YYDKDF come from the germline V gene (reference sequence). The ends lost 3 bases at V and 11 bases at J; junction bases unmatched: 16.

V is TRBV28 and J is TRBJ2-7, with D possibly TRBD1 on 6 matching bases. This CDR3 is built from 13 residues. V dropped 10 bases and J dropped 0 bases, with 13 bases sitting between them. Germline CDR1 reads MDHEN; CDR2 reads SYDVKM. The CDR3 here is CANSGAPSYEQYF. For the CDR3, the DNA is TGTGCCAACTCAGGGGCCCCCTCCTACGAGCAGTACTTC.

The rearrangement joins TRBV6-2 or TRBV6-3 to TRBJ2-3, with TRBD2 matching over 11 bases. V dropped 7 bases and J dropped 8; count of bases not matched to a gene: 14. CDR1 MNHEY and CDR2 SVGEGT come from the germline V gene. CDR3 length: 16 amino acids. CDR3 residues: CASTLGLAGGPATQYF. Here the CDR3 DNA reads TGTGCCAGCACGCTCGGTCTAGCGGGGGGCCCAGCTACGCAGTATTTT.

At least ten counts were recorded for this clonotype. The rearrangement joins TRBV5-4 to TRBJ2-3; D remains ambiguous. The ends were cut back, 4 bases at V and 2 bases at J, with 8 bases in the middle. Germline values: CDR1 SGHNT, CDR2 YYREEE (reference sequence). CDR3 length: 13 residues. CDR3 nucleotide sequence: TGTGCCAGCAGCCCGGAGCCCACAGATACGCAGTATTTT. Translation: CASSPEPTDTQYF.

This clonotype was picked up a small number of times. The gene calls are TRBV4-3 and TRBJ2-7; no clear D. The CDR3 is 15 residues long. The germline gives CDR1 LGHNA, CDR2 YSLEER. V was cut by 3 bases and J by 2 bases, with 14 bases left in between. The CDR3, as DNA: TGCGCCAGCAGCCAGTTCGTCGGGTACACCTACGAGCAGTACTTC. This translates into CASSQFVGYTYEQYF.

This clonotype occurred many times. The rearrangement links TRBV3-1 to TRBJ2-7, with D perhaps TRBD2 (5 bases). The ends were cut back, 1 base at V and 4 bases at J, with 5 bases in the middle. This CDR3 is built from 12 residues. In germline, CDR1 is LGHDT, CDR2 YNNKEL (reference sequence). The CDR3 sequence is CASSQAGYEQYF. The CDR3 DNA follows: TGTGCCAGCAGCCAAGCGGGATACGAGCAGTACTTC.

This chain uses TRBV4-2 with TRBJ2-2, with 9 positions matching TRBD1. Germline assignment: CDR1 LGHNA and CDR2 YNFKEQ. There are 13 residues in the CDR3. V lost 9 bases to trimming and J lost 7 bases; unmatched junction nucleotides: 6. DNA for the CDR3: TGTGCCAGGACTGGGACAGGGAACGGGGAGCTGTTTTTT. The encoded protein is CARTGTGNGELFF.

In DNA form, the CDR3 reads TGTGCCAGCAGTCCAAACCGGGCCATGACCAAAAACATTCAGTACTTC. Protein sequence: CASSPNRAMTKNIQYF. The V gene is TRBV12-3 or TRBV12-4, the J gene TRBJ2-4; no definite D call. CDR3 length equals 16 residues. Trimming cost V 5 bases and J 2 bases, with 16 bases left between them.

Remarks on this clonotype: The junction and the germline gene differ at one end; a read error may be behind it. The rearrangement links TRBV7-2 to TRBJ1-3; D unresolved. Germline assignment: CDR1 SGHTA and CDR2 FQGNSA. The CDR3 has 12 residues. DNA of the CDR3: TGTGCCAGCAGCCCGTCTGGAAACACCAAATATTTT. It codes for CASSPSGNTKYF.

There are a few counts of this clonotype. The chain recombines TRBV7-2 with TRBJ1-2; D call uncertain. Between the trimmed V and J ends, which lost 3 bases and 4 bases, there was a span of 9 bases. The length of the CDR3 is 13 residues. Germline CDR1 and CDR2: SGHTA and FQGNSA. The CDR3 reads CASSLADSYGYTF. DNA for the CDR3: TGTGCCAGCAGCTTGGCAGACTCCTATGGCTACACCTTC.

A note on this clonotype: At one of its ends the junction is not consistent with the germline gene, which may arise from a read error. This chain uses TRBV3-1 with TRBJ2-5, with D maybe TRBD1 (6 bases). The CDR3 contains 15 residues. Germline CDR1 reads LGHDT; CDR2 reads YNNKEL (reference sequence). The CDR3 sequence: CASSLQTGNQETQNF. The CDR3 bases are TGTGCCAGCAGCCTTCAGACAGGCAACCAAGAGACCCAGAACTTC.

This clonotype was picked up many times. V usage is TRBV6-2 or TRBV6-3 and J usage is TRBJ1-5; perhaps TRBD1 as D (6 bases). The V gene lost 2 bases and the J gene lost 4 bases, with 12 bases spanning the gap. Germline values: CDR1 MNHEY, CDR2 SVGEGT. The CDR3 covers 15 residues. The CDR3 sequence: CASSYATGANQPQHF. CDR3 sequence (DNA): TGTGCCAGCAGTTACGCGACAGGAGCTAATCAGCCCCAGCATTTT.

The genes are TRBV5-5 and TRBJ1-5; a weak D match, TRBD1 (5 bases). The germline V and J ends were trimmed by 5 bases and 1 base, with 13 bases remaining between them. Germline CDR1 reads SGHKS; CDR2 reads YYEKEE (reference sequence). This CDR3 region has 15 residues. The CDR3 DNA sequence: TGTGCCAGCAGGGATCGGGACGGGAGCAATCAGCCCCAGCATTTT. This gives the protein CASRDRDGSNQPQHF.

The chain joins TRBV29-1 to TRBJ2-3; 16 bases are a match to TRBD2. Germline lookup yields CDR1 SQVTM and CDR2 ANQGSEA. The CDR3 is 16 residues long. V gave up 5 bases and J gave up 4 bases; unmatched junction bases: 6. Written as DNA, the CDR3 is TGCAGCGTTTCGGGACTAGCGGGGGGGCCCCCAGATACGCAGTATTTT. It specifies CSVSGLAGGPPDTQYF.

This sequence joins TRBV9 and TRBJ1-1, with D possibly TRBD1 on 6 matching bases. The CDR3 totals 14 residues. V dropped 3 bases and J dropped 0 bases, with 9 bases sitting between them. The germline CDR1 and CDR2 sequences are SGDLS and YYNGEE. This CDR3 is CASSDGQLNTEAFF. DNA of the CDR3: TGTGCCAGCAGCGATGGACAGCTGAACACTGAAGCTTTCTTT.